The 4 T cell receptor beta chains listed next were all sequenced from one sample in a study of blood T cells in healthy people across ages. A second PCR, run for roughly 7 to 12 cycles, used a sample-barcoded 5' primer plus a J-beta primer mix. Each CDR3 protein is one row after TCRdb ran MiXCR on the 5' RACE reads. The sample shows under 1,100,000 distinct CDR3 sequences, 25% of them seen only once. The same sample was also studied in work on T cells of mothers and their children.

Sequencing was carried out using blood. The receptor set was obtained from a girl aged 2-10 years in good health.

The chain has TRBV12-5 and TRBJ2-1; D could derive from TRBD1 or TRBD2 (5 bases each). With the DNA end fitting TRBJ2-5 better, the J assignment may be wrong. Germline-derived CDR1 and CDR2 are LGHNT and FRNRAP. The CDR3 contains 15 residues. In nucleotides, the CDR3 is TGTGCTAGTGGTACGGTAACCCGGGACCGGGAGACCCAGTACTTC. Translating it yields CASGTVTRDRETQYF.

V usage is TRBV7-2 and J usage is TRBJ2-4; 8 bases fit TRBD1. Trimming at V came to 3 bases and at J to 6 bases, leaving 10 bases not matched to a gene. Germline values: CDR1 SGHTA, CDR2 FQGNSA. The CDR3 sequence is 16 residues long. DNA of the CDR3: TGTGCCAGCAGCTTCAGACAGGGGCTTAGTAGAAACATTCAGTACTTC. Amino acids: CASSFRQGLSRNIQYF.

In its sample, this clonotype was seen a few times. The chain combines TRBV7-9 with TRBJ1-2, with TRBD1 as a possible D gene (5 bases). The germline V gene encodes CDR1 SEHNR and CDR2 FQNEAQ (reference sequence). V lost 4 bases and J lost 1, with 16 bases in between. The CDR3 covers 16 residues. CDR3 amino acids: CASSSGGRGLNYGYTF. The CDR3 DNA reads as TGTGCCAGCAGCTCCGGGGGGAGGGGACTTAACTATGGCTACACCTTC.

V usage is TRBV28 and J usage is TRBJ2-5; 10 bases map to TRBD2. The CDR3 is 15 residues long. Losses at the gene ends were 3 bases for V and 4 bases for J; bases not matched to a gene: 5. CDR1 is MDHEN, CDR2 SYDVKM, per germline. The CDR3 DNA follows: TGTGCCAGCAGTTTCCCTAGCGGGGGCCTAGAGACCCAGTACTTC. As protein: CASSFPSGGLETQYF.